The sequence of this TCR beta chain was determined in a study of T cells after yellow fever vaccination. Background on the study: The fractions with low cell numbers were processed using SMART-Seq v4 Ultra Low Input.

TCRdb reprocessed the 5' RACE reads via MiXCR and lists one record per CDR3 protein. Found here are some 500,000 distinct CDR3 sequences, approximately 15% of them singletons; the top ten hold over 13%. This clonotype was observed at least ten times. Its antigen remains unknown. In germline, CDR1 is SGDLS, CDR2 YYNGEE. This CDR3 has 15 amino acids. V lost 1 base and J lost 1, with 10 bases in between. Study-level findings and limits: Bulk-population clonotypes that are abundant could appear as contaminants in FACS-sorted repertoires. The booster response re-showed most primary clones: around 95% CD4, roughly 91% CD8. By day 5 rather than day 15, the secondary response had peaked, though it was weaker.

The receptor was derived from a man aged 25 to 40 who received the YFV17D yellow fever vaccine. This material consisted of PBMCs, taken on the day of the yellow fever booster vaccination. The chain uses TRBV9 and TRBJ2-3; perhaps TRBD2 as D (6 bases). The CDR3 is CASSVRLGGTDTQYF. In DNA, the CDR3 is TGTGCCAGCAGCGTACGACTAGGTGGCACAGATACGCAGTATTTT.